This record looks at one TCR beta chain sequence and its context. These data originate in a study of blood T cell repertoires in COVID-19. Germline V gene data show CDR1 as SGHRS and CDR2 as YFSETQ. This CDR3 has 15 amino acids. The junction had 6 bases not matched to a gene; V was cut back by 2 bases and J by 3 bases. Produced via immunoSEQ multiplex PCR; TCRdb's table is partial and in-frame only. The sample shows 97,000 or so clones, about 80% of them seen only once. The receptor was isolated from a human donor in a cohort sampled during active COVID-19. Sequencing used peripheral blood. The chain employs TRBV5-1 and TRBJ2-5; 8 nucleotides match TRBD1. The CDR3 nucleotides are TGCGCCAGCAGCTTCCCTGGGACAGGCGAAGAGACCCAGTACTTC. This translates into CASSFPGTGEETQYF.